The source of this T cell receptor (beta chain) is a study of post-analysis software for immune sequencing data. There are 14 residues in the CDR3. Germline-derived CDR1 and CDR2 are LGHNA and YNFKEQ. This clonotype showed up just once. No antigen is known for it. cDNA libraries of TCR beta carried unique molecular identifiers. TCRdb re-called the PCR reads through MiXCR, storing one row per CDR3 protein. The data show around 260,000 distinct CDR3 sequences, 30% to 45% seen once. Findings and caveats of the study: Elevated frequency relative to controls characterized roughly 5 TRBV segments in patients, TRBV5-6, TRBV5-1 and TRBV20-1 among them.

The sample consisted of blood. The receptor's source is a girl aged 5-17 years with multiple sclerosis. The chain links TRBV4-2 to TRBJ2-7; 7 nucleotides line up with TRBD2. The J call may not be correct, given that the DNA end is closer to TRBJ2-5. CDR3 bases: TGTGCCAGCAGCCAAGATTTACTAGCGGAGACCCAGTACTTC. Its translation: CASSQDLLAETQYF.